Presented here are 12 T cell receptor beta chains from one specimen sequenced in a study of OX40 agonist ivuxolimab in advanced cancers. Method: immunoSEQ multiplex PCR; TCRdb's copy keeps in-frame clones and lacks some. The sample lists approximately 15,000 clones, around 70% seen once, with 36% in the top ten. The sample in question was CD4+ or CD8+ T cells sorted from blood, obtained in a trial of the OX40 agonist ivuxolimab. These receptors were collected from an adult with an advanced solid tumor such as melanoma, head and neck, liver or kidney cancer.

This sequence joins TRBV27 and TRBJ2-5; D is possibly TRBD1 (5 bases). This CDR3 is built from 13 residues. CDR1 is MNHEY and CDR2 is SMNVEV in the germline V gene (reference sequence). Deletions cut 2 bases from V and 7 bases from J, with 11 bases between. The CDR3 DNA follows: TGTGCCAGCAGTTTAGCAGGTCAGGGGACCCAGTACTTC. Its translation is CASSLAGQGTQYF.

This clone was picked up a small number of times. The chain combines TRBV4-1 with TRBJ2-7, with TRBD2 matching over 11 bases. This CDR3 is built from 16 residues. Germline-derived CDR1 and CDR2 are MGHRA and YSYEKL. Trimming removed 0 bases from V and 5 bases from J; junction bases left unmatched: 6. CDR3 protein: CASSQDLAGGLNEQYF. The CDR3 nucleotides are TGCGCCAGCAGCCAAGATCTAGCGGGAGGTTTGAACGAGCAGTACTTC.

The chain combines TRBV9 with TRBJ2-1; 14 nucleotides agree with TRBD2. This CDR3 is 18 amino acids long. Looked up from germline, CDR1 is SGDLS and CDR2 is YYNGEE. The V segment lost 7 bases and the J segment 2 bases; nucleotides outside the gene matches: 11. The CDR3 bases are TGTGCCAGCGGTTACGGACTAGCGGGAGGCAAAACCTACAATGAGCAGTTCTTC. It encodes CASGYGLAGGKTYNEQFF.

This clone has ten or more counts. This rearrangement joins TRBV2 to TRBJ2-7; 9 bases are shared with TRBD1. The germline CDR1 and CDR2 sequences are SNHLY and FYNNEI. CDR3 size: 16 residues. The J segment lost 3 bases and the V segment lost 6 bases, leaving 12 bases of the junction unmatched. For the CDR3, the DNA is TGTGCCAGCAGGTCATCTACGGGACAGGGTTACTACGAGCAGTACTTC. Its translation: CASRSSTGQGYYEQYF.

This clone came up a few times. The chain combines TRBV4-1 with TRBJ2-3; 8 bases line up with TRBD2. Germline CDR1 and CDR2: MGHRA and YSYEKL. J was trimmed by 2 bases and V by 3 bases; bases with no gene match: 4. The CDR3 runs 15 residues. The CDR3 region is CASSHVAGSTDTQYF. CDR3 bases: TGCGCCAGCAGCCATGTAGCGGGGTCCACAGATACGCAGTATTTT.

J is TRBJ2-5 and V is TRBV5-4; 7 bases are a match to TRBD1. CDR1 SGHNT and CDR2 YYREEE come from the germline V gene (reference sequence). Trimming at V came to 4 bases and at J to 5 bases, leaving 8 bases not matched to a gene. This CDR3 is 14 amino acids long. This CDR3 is CASSHTGVGETQYF. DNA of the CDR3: TGTGCCAGCAGCCATACAGGGGTCGGGGAGACCCAGTACTTC.

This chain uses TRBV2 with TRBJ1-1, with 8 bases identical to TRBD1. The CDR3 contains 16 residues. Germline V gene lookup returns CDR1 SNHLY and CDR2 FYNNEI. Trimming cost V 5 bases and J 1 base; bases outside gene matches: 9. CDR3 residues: CASSRQGIWGNTEAFF. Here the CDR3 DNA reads TGTGCCAGCAGTCGACAGGGGATTTGGGGGAACACTGAAGCTTTCTTT.

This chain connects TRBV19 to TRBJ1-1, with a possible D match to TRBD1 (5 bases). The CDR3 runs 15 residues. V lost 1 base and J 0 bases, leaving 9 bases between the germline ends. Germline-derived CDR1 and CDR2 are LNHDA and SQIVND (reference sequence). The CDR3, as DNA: TGTGCCAGTAGTATAGTGGCAGGGTTGAACACTGAAGCTTTCTTT. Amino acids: CASSIVAGLNTEAFF.

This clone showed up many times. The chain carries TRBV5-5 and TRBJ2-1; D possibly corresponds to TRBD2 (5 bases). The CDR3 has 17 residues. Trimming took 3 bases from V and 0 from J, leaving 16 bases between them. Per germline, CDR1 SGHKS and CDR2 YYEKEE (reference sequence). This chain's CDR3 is CASSSDWSGSSYNEQFF. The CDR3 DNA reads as TGTGCCAGCAGCTCTGATTGGTCGGGGAGCTCCTACAATGAGCAGTTCTTC.

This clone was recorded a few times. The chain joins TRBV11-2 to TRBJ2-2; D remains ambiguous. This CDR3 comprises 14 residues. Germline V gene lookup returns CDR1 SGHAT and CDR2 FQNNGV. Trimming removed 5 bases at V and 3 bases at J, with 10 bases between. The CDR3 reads CASSPPTHTGELFF. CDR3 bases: TGTGCCAGCAGCCCCCCGACGCACACCGGGGAGCTGTTTTTT.

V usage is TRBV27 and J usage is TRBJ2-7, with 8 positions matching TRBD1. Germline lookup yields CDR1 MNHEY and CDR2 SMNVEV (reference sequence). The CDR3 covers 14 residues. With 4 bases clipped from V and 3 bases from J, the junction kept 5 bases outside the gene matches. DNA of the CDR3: TGTGCCAGCAGTTACTCAGGGGGCCGCTACGAGCAGTACTTC. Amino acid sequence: CASSYSGGRYEQYF.

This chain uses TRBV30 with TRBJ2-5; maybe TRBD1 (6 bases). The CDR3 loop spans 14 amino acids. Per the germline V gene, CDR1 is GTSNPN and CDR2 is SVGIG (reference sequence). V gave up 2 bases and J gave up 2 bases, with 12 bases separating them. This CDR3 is CAWSTGTLQETQYF. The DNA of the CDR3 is TGTGCCTGGAGTACAGGGACACTACAAGAGACCCAGTACTTC.